Each of the 18 T cell receptor beta chains below was sequenced from the same sample in a study of OX40 agonist ivuxolimab in advanced cancers. Sequencing was performed with immunoSEQ multiplex PCR; in TCRdb, only in-frame clones are kept and a portion is missing. Among 40,000 to 50,000 clones listed, roughly nine tenths were seen once. This sample comprised CD4+ or CD8+ T cells sorted from blood, obtained in a trial of the OX40 agonist ivuxolimab. All receptors come from an adult with an advanced solid tumor such as melanoma, head and neck, liver or kidney cancer.

The rearrangement joins TRBV19 to TRBJ2-2, with 7 bases aligning to TRBD1. The CDR3 spans 18 residues. Trimming took 3 bases from V and 0 from J; bases not matched to a gene: 10. From germline, CDR1 is LNHDA and CDR2 SQIVND (reference sequence). The CDR3 is CASSIRGTPYANTGELFF. The CDR3, as DNA: TGTGCCAGTAGTATCAGGGGGACACCTTACGCGAACACCGGGGAGCTGTTTTTT.

Only one count was recorded for this clone. Distinct nucleotide sequences in the sample also encode this CDR3. V is TRBV7-2 and J is TRBJ1-2, with 9 positions matching TRBD1. Germline V gene lookup returns CDR1 SGHTA and CDR2 FQGNSA. V trimming: 6 bases; J trimming: 5 bases; junction bases outside the gene matches: 10. This CDR3 comprises 15 residues. CDR3 DNA sequence: TGTGCCAGCAGTTCACCGGGACAGGGAGGGTATGGCTACACCTTC. Its protein is CASSSPGQGGYGYTF.

V and J are TRBV5-1 and TRBJ2-3; D not resolved. Trimming shortened V by 4 bases and J by 5 bases, and 11 bases separated the two germline ends. Germline V gene data show CDR1 as SGHRS and CDR2 as YFSETQ. The CDR3 length is 13 residues. CDR3 amino acids: CASSPGPLDTQYF. The CDR3 DNA reads TGCGCCAGCAGCCCAGGACCGTTAGATACGCAGTATTTT.

The V gene is TRBV4-3, the J gene TRBJ1-2, with D unclear. The CDR3 has 15 amino acids. With 0 bases removed from V and 4 bases from J, the gap between germline ends came to 12 bases. The germline V gene encodes CDR1 LGHNA and CDR2 YSLEER. The CDR3 nucleotides read TGCGCCAGCAGCCAAGACGAAACTGACGCCTATGGCTACACCTTC. It translates to CASSQDETDAYGYTF.

The rearrangement joins TRBV2 to TRBJ2-3; 7 bases agree with TRBD1. J lost 2 bases, V lost 5 bases, and 10 bases had no gene match. Germline loops: CDR1 SNHLY, CDR2 FYNNEI. The CDR3 extends over 16 amino acids. The chain's CDR3 is CASSSRGGETTDTQYF. Here the CDR3 DNA reads TGTGCCAGCAGTTCTCGAGGGGGCGAGACCACAGATACGCAGTATTTT.

This clone was detected only a few times. The V call is TRBV9, the J call TRBJ1-2, with D perhaps matching TRBD1 (6 bases). Germline V lookup: CDR1 SGDLS, CDR2 YYNGEE. Trimming removed 4 bases at V and 0 bases at J, with 10 bases between. The CDR3 runs 14 residues. The CDR3, as DNA: TGTGCCAGCAGCTGGGACACAGCTAACTATGGCTACACCTTC. This sequence encodes CASSWDTANYGYTF.

This chain uses TRBV15 with TRBJ1-6, with a tentative D call TRBD1 (5 bases). Germline assignment: CDR1 LNHNV and CDR2 YYDKDF (reference sequence). The CDR3 is made up of 14 amino acids. V gave up 2 bases and J gave up 7 bases, with 9 bases separating them. CDR3 loop: CATSRTGGNSPLHF. The CDR3 DNA sequence: TGTGCCACCAGCAGAACAGGCGGGAATTCACCCCTCCACTTT. Using reference TRBV15 and TRBJ1-6 for the parts outside the CDR3, the full variable domain is DAMVIQNPRYQVTQFGKPVTLSCSQTLNHNVMYWYQQKSSQAPKLLFHYYDKDFNNEADTPDNFQSRRPNTSFCFLDIRSPGLGDTAMYLCATSRTGGNSPLHFGNGTRLTVT.

A single count supports this clone. The genes are TRBV5-1 and TRBJ2-3; unclear D gene. Per germline, CDR1 SGHRS and CDR2 YFSETQ. The CDR3 contains 14 residues. The V end was cut by 4 bases, the J end by 5 bases, with 14 bases between. The DNA for the CDR3 is TGCGCCAGCAGCAACGGGCCGCCCCAAGATACGCAGTATTTT. Protein product: CASSNGPPQDTQYF.

Only one count was recorded for this clone. The rearrangement uses TRBV5-1 and TRBJ2-5; D possibly uses TRBD1 or TRBD2 (6 bases each). This CDR3 has 15 residues. The V and J ends lost 0 bases and 2 bases respectively, with 11 bases between them. Germline V gene lookup returns CDR1 SGHRS and CDR2 YFSETQ. The chain's CDR3 is CASSLGGGLQETQYF. CDR3 nucleotides: TGCGCCAGCAGCTTGGGAGGGGGGTTGCAAGAGACCCAGTACTTC.

The chain has TRBV5-1 and TRBJ2-1; D possibly corresponds to TRBD2 (5 bases). Germline values: CDR1 SGHRS, CDR2 YFSETQ. The V end was cut by 3 bases, the J end by 1 base, with 11 bases between. The CDR3 extends over 15 amino acids. CDR3 nucleotide sequence: TGCGCCAGCAGCTCGGGAAGGCGGTCCTACAATGAGCAGTTCTTC. Amino acid sequence: CASSSGRRSYNEQFF.

V and J are TRBV25-1 and TRBJ1-6; D unclear. V shed 3 bases and J shed 10 bases, with 10 bases lying between them. This CDR3 is 13 amino acids long. CDR1 MGHDK and CDR2 SYGVNS come from the germline V gene. The CDR3 DNA follows: TGTGCCAGCAGTGAGGGGAACAAATCACCCCTCCACTTT. Amino acid sequence: CASSEGNKSPLHF.

CDR3 in amino acids: CASSQRTGDYEQYF. The CDR3 bases are TGTGCCAGCAGCCAGCGGACAGGGGATTACGAGCAGTACTTC. The genes are TRBV4-2 and TRBJ2-7, with 9 nucleotides matching TRBD1. This CDR3 has 14 residues. CDR1 and CDR2 (germline): LGHNA, YNFKEQ. With 3 bases clipped from V and 4 bases from J, the junction kept 4 bases outside the gene matches.

V and J are TRBV5-5 and TRBJ2-5; 7 positions agree with TRBD2. Germline values: CDR1 SGHKS, CDR2 YYEKEE (reference sequence). After removal of 5 bases from V and 1 base from J, the junction contained 2 bases not matched to a gene. CDR3 length: 13 amino acids. DNA for the CDR3: TGTGCCAGCAGGACGGGGGGCCAAGAGACCCAGTACTTC. Residues: CASRTGGQETQYF.

The chain combines TRBV19 with TRBJ2-3, with a tentative D call TRBD2 (5 bases). The V end lost 6 bases, the J end lost 0 bases, and 13 bases lay between the germline ends. In germline, CDR1 is LNHDA, CDR2 SQIVND (reference sequence). The CDR3 length is 15 residues. This chain's CDR3 is CASRNRGSSTDTQYF. The CDR3 DNA is TGTGCCAGTAGGAATCGAGGGTCTAGCACAGATACGCAGTATTTT.

This chain links TRBV7-2 with TRBJ2-1; D not resolved. In germline, CDR1 is SGHTA, CDR2 FQGNSA. V was pared by 1 base and J by 0 bases, with 4 bases between. This CDR3 is 14 amino acids long. For the CDR3, the DNA is TGTGCCAGCAGCTTAGAGAGCTCCTACAATGAGCAGTTCTTC. It is translated as CASSLESSYNEQFF.

V and J are TRBV10-2 and TRBJ2-2; TRBD2 might be the D (5 bases). V lost 7 bases, J lost 1 base, and 10 bases lay in between. Germline-derived CDR1 and CDR2 are WSHSY and SAAADI. The CDR3 totals 14 residues. This chain's CDR3 is CASTRTENTGELFF. Written as DNA, the CDR3 is TGCGCCAGCACTCGGACTGAGAACACCGGGGAGCTGTTTTTT.

V usage is TRBV2 and J usage is TRBJ2-5; D ambiguous. Between the trimmed V and J ends, which lost 7 bases and 4 bases, there was a span of 19 bases. The germline V gene encodes CDR1 SNHLY and CDR2 FYNNEI. The CDR3 length is 15 residues. CDR3 coding DNA: TGTGCCAGCACCAAAAGGAGACAAGGCGGAGAGACCCAGTACTTC. This codes for CASTKRRQGGETQYF. The full variable domain, completed using reference TRBV2 and TRBJ2-5, is EPEVTQTPSHQVTQMGQEVILRCVPISNHLYFYWYRQILGQKVEFLVSFYNNEISEKSEIFDDQFSVERPDGSNFTLKIRSTKLEDSAMYFCASTKRRQGGETQYFGPGTRLLVL.

The chain has TRBV4-3 and TRBJ2-7, with 9 bases aligning to TRBD1. The CDR3 has 16 residues. Germline values: CDR1 LGHNA, CDR2 YSLEER. Losses at the gene ends were 0 bases for V and 2 bases for J; bases not matched to a gene: 5. The CDR3 bases are TGCGCCAGCAGCCAAGATGGGACAGGGTCGGCCTACGAGCAGTACTTC. Its translation: CASSQDGTGSAYEQYF.